This record looks at one T cell receptor (beta chain) sequence and its context. These data come from a study of blood T cell repertoires in COVID-19. Per the study methods: From reference gene primer amplification, estimates of nucleated cell counts were derived. The data were produced by immunoSEQ multiplex PCR, yet TCRdb's version contains in-frame clones alone and is incomplete. The V and J calls and the clone size are those of that table, but D and trimming were determined from the DNA. The table lists around 420,000 clones, over 75% of them singletons. Participants were placed into cohorts based on the clinical history they reported. The CDR3 length is 15 residues. V lost 4 bases, J lost 2 bases, and 8 bases stayed unmatched. CDR1 is MNHEY, CDR2 SMNVEV, per germline (reference sequence).

This chain links TRBV27 with TRBJ2-7; 7 bases match TRBD1. The sample comprised PBMCs or T cells enriched from blood (not recorded which). This TCR came from a woman aged 40 to 49 with acute COVID-19. The DNA for the CDR3 is TGTGCCAGCAGTTCTTCCGGGACAGTAGCCTACGAGCAGTACTTC. It is translated as CASSSSGTVAYEQYF.